These 12 T cell receptor beta chains were sequenced from one sample in a study of T-cell reconstitution after alpha-beta-depleted transplantation in children (dated by TCRdb to 2016 to 2018). The treatment or condition label corresponds to: allogeneic hematopoietic cell transplantation with graft depleted of TCRalphabeta T cells and CD19 B cells. Libraries were prepared through PCR. Sequencing relied on an Illumina HiSeq 2500. TCR library preparation used molecular barcoding, with unique molecular identifiers applied to normalize quantification of the TCRbeta repertoire. TCRdb trimmed the raw reads at Q25, called clones with MiXCR and kept productive beta chains. Entries are consolidated by CDR3 protein sequence, retaining the most common genes and DNA. The sample yields 220,000 or so distinct CDR3 sequences; roughly 7.7% were counted once. The ten largest clones represent 6% to 7% of the sample.

Here the sequenced sample was PBMCs, mostly from graft donor cells, taken 180 days after TCRalphabeta/CD19-depleted stem cell transplant. The receptors come from a male patient between 5 and 17 years old who had a stem cell transplant for acute lymphoblastic leukemia, so the T cells may come from the graft donor.

The V gene is TRBV2, the J gene TRBJ2-2; D is ambiguous. This CDR3 comprises 12 residues. Germline V gene lookup returns CDR1 SNHLY and CDR2 FYNNEI. Trimming took 7 bases from V and 4 from J, leaving 7 bases between them. CDR3 nucleotides: TGTGCCAGCAAATGGTCCACCGGGGAGCTGTTTTTT. Translated, it gives CASKWSTGELFF. Complete variable domain (other parts from reference TRBV2 and TRBJ2-2): EPEVTQTPSHQVTQMGQEVILRCVPISNHLYFYWYRQILGQKVEFLVSFYNNEISEKSEIFDDQFSVERPDGSNFTLKIRSTKLEDSAMYFCASKWSTGELFFGEGSRLTVL.

This clonotype has ten or more counts. Germline and junction disagree at one end, which may indicate a read error. This chain joins TRBV20-1 and TRBJ2-5; D may be TRBD2 (6 bases). Looked up from germline, CDR1 is DFQATT and CDR2 is SNEGSKA (reference sequence). CDR3 length: 13 residues. The CDR3 spells CSGRGTAPETQYF. For the CDR3, the DNA is TGCAGTGGTAGAGGGACTGCCCCAGAGACCCAGTACTTC.

This clonotype was detected many times. The chain recombines TRBV3-1 with TRBJ1-5; no clear D gene. Germline V gives CDR1 LGHDT, CDR2 YNNKEL (reference sequence). With 1 base removed from V and 10 bases from J, the gap between germline ends came to 8 bases. This CDR3 comprises 12 residues. CDR3 protein: CASSQGDPPQHF. CDR3 bases: TGTGCCAGCAGCCAAGGCGACCCTCCCCAGCATTTT.

This clonotype was recorded at least ten times. The CDR3 DNA reads as TGTGCCAGCGGGCGGGGGGGCCAGACCGGGGAGCTGTTTTTT. This gives the protein CASGRGGQTGELFF. The chain joins TRBV9 to TRBJ2-2, with TRBD2 matching over 9 bases. Unmatched junction bases numbered 6, after V lost 7 bases and J lost 5 bases. Germline values: CDR1 SGDLS, CDR2 YYNGEE. The CDR3 covers 14 residues.

Regarding this clonotype: An end of the junction differs from the germline gene, which may be a read error. This chain uses TRBV12-3 or TRBV12-4 with TRBJ1-5; 7 bases agree with TRBD1. The CDR3 length is 18 residues. CDR3 coding DNA: TGTGCCATCAGTTTAGCGCTCACAGGGGCCCTCCTCAATCAGCCCCAGCATTTT. It yields the protein CAISLALTGALLNQPQHF.

Ten or more counts support this clonotype. This chain uses TRBV15 with TRBJ1-5, with D possibly matching TRBD1 (6 bases). Between the trimmed V and J ends, which lost 1 base and 6 bases, there was a span of 16 bases. The length of the CDR3 is 16 residues. In germline, CDR1 is LNHNV, CDR2 YYDKDF (reference sequence). The CDR3 DNA reads TGTGCCACCAGCAGAGCATCTCCAGGGGAAAGTCAGCCCCAGCATTTT. Translating it yields CATSRASPGESQPQHF.

This clonotype was seen repeatedly, ten times or more. The chain links TRBV29-1 to TRBJ2-7; 11 bases line up with TRBD2. Germline V gene data show CDR1 as SQVTM and CDR2 as ANQGSEA. The CDR3 has 16 amino acids. With 7 bases clipped from V and 1 base from J, the junction kept 12 bases outside the gene matches. CDR3 loop: CSEKVVSSGRSYEQYF. In DNA form, the CDR3 reads TGCAGCGAGAAGGTCGTTTCTAGCGGGAGGTCCTACGAGCAGTACTTC.

In this sample, this clonotype turned up many times. The chain is built from TRBV20-1 and TRBJ1-6, with 8 bases aligning to TRBD1. V lost 6 bases to trimming and J lost 7 bases; unmatched junction nucleotides: 5. Germline CDR1 and CDR2: DFQATT and SNEGSKA (reference sequence). The CDR3 totals 13 residues. The DNA for the CDR3 is TGCAGTGCCGAGGACAGGGTAAATTCACCCCTCCACTTT. Its translation: CSAEDRVNSPLHF.

This clonotype was counted at least ten times. This CDR3 reads CASSVAIQGNTGELFF. In nucleotides, the CDR3 is TGTGCCAGCAGCGTAGCAATCCAGGGTAACACCGGGGAGCTGTTTTTT. V usage is TRBV9 and J usage is TRBJ2-2; perhaps TRBD1 as D (5 bases). CDR1 and CDR2 (germline): SGDLS, YYNGEE. This CDR3 has 16 amino acids. Trimming stripped 0 bases from V and 2 bases from J, with 11 bases between.

The table lists this clonotype with many counts. V is TRBV20-1 and J is TRBJ2-7, with 10 bases fitting TRBD2. Germline CDR1 DFQATT, CDR2 SNEGSKA (reference sequence). V trimming: 6 bases; J trimming: 4 bases; junction bases outside the gene matches: 6. The CDR3 sequence is 13 residues long. CDR3 nucleotides: TGCAGTGCGAGACTAGCGGGCCTTTACGAGCAGTACTTC. This sequence encodes CSARLAGLYEQYF.

The chain couples TRBV20-1 to TRBJ2-7; 7 nucleotides line up with TRBD2. The V segment lost 1 base and the J segment 1 base; nucleotides outside the gene matches: 4. Germline values: CDR1 DFQATT, CDR2 SNEGSKA (reference sequence). The CDR3 loop spans 14 amino acids. The DNA of the CDR3 is TGCAGTGCTAGAGTACTAGCGATTTCCTACGAGCAGTACTTC. Translating gives CSARVLAISYEQYF.

This clonotype was observed many times. J is TRBJ2-3 and V is TRBV12-3 or TRBV12-4, with 7 bases matching TRBD2. J lost 7 bases, V lost 6 bases, and 10 bases had no gene match. The CDR3 spans 14 residues. The chain's CDR3 is CASSTPGLKNTQYF. The CDR3 region has the DNA TGTGCCAGCAGCACCCCGGGACTAAAAAATACGCAGTATTTT.